Shown below are 25 T cell receptor beta chains from a single sample sequenced in a study of CD8+CD57+ T cells in acquired aplastic anemia. The use of genomic DNA as template underpinned the TCR beta VDJ and CDR3 profiling. One entry per CDR3 protein results from TCRdb running MiXCR on the reads. The data show some 170,000 distinct CDR3 sequences, with around half seen just once and around 1.1% held by the top ten. Patients sequenced had flow cytometry evidence of CD8+CD57+ cell expansion. Material for sequencing was sorted CD4+, CD8+, or CD8+CD57+ T cells (not recorded which) from PBMCs. Receptor source: a human donor with aplastic anemia.

J is TRBJ2-2 and V is TRBV2; D may be TRBD1 (5 bases). Germline V gene data show CDR1 as SNHLY and CDR2 as FYNNEI. The CDR3 sequence is 16 residues long. The ends were cut back, 8 bases at V and 1 base at J, with 17 bases in the middle. The CDR3 DNA sequence: TGTGCCAGCGGACAAAGGGCTGCCGTGAACACCGGGGAGCTGTTTTTT. Translating it yields CASGQRAAVNTGELFF.

This chain uses TRBV20-1 with TRBJ2-7; the D is unclear. CDR3 length equals 9 residues. Trimming cost V 8 bases and J 3 bases, with 5 bases left between them. Germline CDR1 and CDR2: DFQATT and SNEGSKA (reference sequence). As DNA, the CDR3 is TGCAGTCTGGGCTACGAGCAGTACTTC. It specifies CSLGYEQYF.

This clonotype has at least ten counts. The chain is built from TRBV19 and TRBJ2-3, with 10 bases lining up with TRBD2. Per germline, CDR1 LNHDA and CDR2 SQIVND (reference sequence). V trimming: 5 bases; J trimming: 7 bases; junction bases outside the gene matches: 6. The CDR3 is 14 residues long. The CDR3 region is CASSLAGASNTQYF. CDR3 nucleotides: TGTGCCAGTAGTCTAGCGGGGGCATCGAATACGCAGTATTTT.

This clonotype was observed at least ten times. One junction end disagrees with the germline gene, perhaps due to a read error. This chain joins TRBV2 and TRBJ1-5; 11 bases agree with TRBD1. The CDR3 consists of 16 residues. CDR1 is SNHLY and CDR2 is FYNNEI in the germline V gene. CDR3 in amino acids: CASTQRTGGSNQSQHF. CDR3 sequence (DNA): TGTGCCAGCACCCAACGGACAGGGGGCTCCAATCAGTCCCAGCATTTT.

The rearrangement uses TRBV6-1 and TRBJ2-7; 8 bases agree with TRBD2. Germline V gives CDR1 MNHNS, CDR2 SASEGT. The V segment lost 6 bases and the J segment 0 bases; nucleotides outside the gene matches: 4. There are 14 residues in the CDR3. CDR3 sequence: CASRSGGNSYEQYF. The CDR3 nucleotides read TGTGCCAGCAGAAGCGGGGGCAACTCCTACGAGCAGTACTTC.

Comments on this clonotype: A read error is possible here, since a much larger clone lies one base away. The chain has TRBV11-1 and TRBJ1-1; D is ambiguous. The CDR3 contains 14 residues. The germline V gene has CDR1 SGHAT and CDR2 FQDESV (reference sequence). CDR3 coding DNA: TGTGCCAGCGGCTTAGGGAATGTGGCCACTGAAGCTTTCTTT. Translated: CASGLGNVATEAFF.

This clonotype was observed at least ten times. This rearrangement joins TRBV10-3 to TRBJ2-1, with TRBD2 matching over 11 bases. Germline lookup yields CDR1 ENHRY and CDR2 SYGVKD. The V segment lost 0 bases and the J segment 8 bases; nucleotides outside the gene matches: 6. The CDR3 sequence is 16 residues long. CDR3 sequence reads: CAISESRGLAGDEQFF. The CDR3 DNA is TGTGCCATCAGTGAGTCGAGAGGACTAGCGGGCGATGAGCAGTTCTTC.

The chain carries TRBV2 and TRBJ1-6; D unresolved. Germline V CDR1 and CDR2: SNHLY, FYNNEI. Trimming shortened V by 6 bases and J by 7 bases, and 7 bases separated the two germline ends. This CDR3 is built from 12 residues. The CDR3 DNA is TGTGCCAGCAGAAGGAACAATTCACCCCTCCACTTT. Its translation: CASRRNNSPLHF. Full variable domain (remainder filled in from reference TRBV2 and TRBJ1-6): EPEVTQTPSHQVTQMGQEVILRCVPISNHLYFYWYRQILGQKVEFLVSFYNNEISEKSEIFDDQFSVERPDGSNFTLKIRSTKLEDSAMYFCASRRNNSPLHFGNGTRLTVT.

This clonotype was recorded only once. The gene calls are TRBV15 and TRBJ2-3; 8 bases fit TRBD1. Unmatched junction bases numbered 6, after V lost 3 bases and J lost 1 base. The CDR3 covers 16 residues. Germline-derived CDR1 and CDR2 are LNHNV and YYDKDF (reference sequence). This CDR3 reads CATSSMDRVGTDTQYF. CDR3 nucleotides: TGTGCCACCAGCAGCATGGACAGGGTTGGCACAGATACGCAGTATTTT.

This chain links TRBV20-1 with TRBJ1-1, with D unresolved. The CDR3 contains 15 residues. Germline lookup yields CDR1 DFQATT and CDR2 SNEGSKA (reference sequence). Deletions cut 0 bases from V and 7 bases from J, with 18 bases between. CDR3 amino acids: CSARDFPGGHVEAFF. The CDR3 bases are TGCAGTGCTAGAGATTTCCCAGGCGGCCACGTTGAAGCTTTCTTT.

This clonotype has more than one count but fewer than ten. A single base separates this from a much larger clone, so it may be a read error. The chain is built from TRBV20-1 and TRBJ2-6; 12 nucleotides agree with TRBD2. This CDR3 contains 17 residues. CDR1 and CDR2 (germline): DFQATT, SNEGSKA (reference sequence). Germline trimming cut 8 bases from V and 0 bases from J; bases unmatched to any gene: 8. The CDR3 protein is CSTESGLAGSGANVLTF. As DNA, the CDR3 is TGCAGTACTGAGTCGGGACTAGCGGGCTCTGGGGCCAACGTCCTGACTTTC.

This clonotype was detected many times. This rearrangement joins TRBV12-3 or TRBV12-4 to TRBJ2-3; D might be TRBD1 (5 bases). V was shortened by 6 bases and J by 0 bases, with 16 bases between the two germline ends. This CDR3 has 16 amino acids. The CDR3 DNA follows: TGTGCCAGCAGCCAAGGGGCATCGATCAGCACAGATACGCAGTATTTT. Translation: CASSQGASISTDTQYF.

This clonotype has a count of ten or more. The rearrangement links TRBV5-1 to TRBJ1-2, with TRBD1 as a possible D gene (6 bases). This CDR3 region has 14 residues. The germline V gene has CDR1 SGHRS and CDR2 YFSETQ. V dropped 5 bases and J dropped 0 bases, with 11 bases sitting between them. The CDR3 region has the DNA TGCGCCAGCAGACCCGGACAGCCTAACTATGGCTACACCTTC. This codes for CASRPGQPNYGYTF.

This clonotype was recorded at least ten times. CDR3 sequence reads: CATGDGDSNQPQHF. The CDR3 DNA reads as TGTGCCACCGGGGACGGAGATAGCAATCAGCCCCAGCATTTT. The chain employs TRBV19 and TRBJ1-5; tentatively, D is TRBD1 (5 bases). Germline V gene data show CDR1 as LNHDA and CDR2 as SQIVND (reference sequence). The CDR3 totals 14 residues. Trimming took off 10 bases at V and 0 bases at J, with 13 bases between the two ends.

This clonotype showed up many times. V usage is TRBV19 and J usage is TRBJ1-2; the match to TRBD1 covers 7 bases. Germline CDR1 and CDR2: LNHDA and SQIVND (reference sequence). CDR3 length equals 14 residues. Losses at the gene ends were 5 bases for V and 0 bases for J; bases not matched to a gene: 3. The CDR3 loop reads CASSRQGTNYGYTF. The CDR3 DNA reads TGTGCCAGTAGTCGACAGGGAACTAACTATGGCTACACCTTC.

This clonotype was detected once. V is TRBV6-1 and J is TRBJ1-6; D possibly corresponds to TRBD1 (5 bases). V lost 2 bases and J 10 bases, leaving 9 bases between the germline ends. The germline V gene encodes CDR1 MNHNS and CDR2 SASEGT. CDR3 size: 13 residues. CDR3 bases: TGTGCCAGCAGTGAAAGGGGCGGATCACCCCTCCACTTT. This gives the protein CASSERGGSPLHF.

The genes are TRBV7-6 and TRBJ2-3; 7 bases line up with TRBD2. CDR3 size: 16 residues. Germline CDR1 reads SGHVS; CDR2 reads FNYEAQ. J gave up 3 bases and V 5 bases, and 11 bases lay outside the gene matches. CDR3 nucleotides: TGTGCCAGCAGCCCCAACCCCTGGGGGGGTACAGATACGCAGTATTTT. Encoded protein: CASSPNPWGGTDTQYF. Full variable domain (missing parts from reference TRBV7-6 and TRBJ2-3): GAGVSQSPRYKVTKRGQDVALRCDPISGHVSLYWYRQALGQGPEFLTYFNYEAQQDKSGLPNDRFSAERPEGSISTLTIQRTEQRDSAMYRCASSPNPWGGTDTQYFGPGTRLTVL.

V gene TRBV7-9 combines with J gene TRBJ2-7; 8 nucleotides align to TRBD1. The germline V gene encodes CDR1 SEHNR and CDR2 FQNEAQ (reference sequence). The junction had 5 bases not matched to a gene; V was cut back by 7 bases and J by 3 bases. The CDR3 is 13 residues long. The CDR3 loop is CASTRDRSYEQYF. The CDR3 DNA follows: TGTGCCAGCACACGGGACAGGAGCTACGAGCAGTACTTC.

The J gene is TRBJ1-1, the V gene TRBV12-3 or TRBV12-4; D not resolved. Trimming removed 5 bases at V and 9 bases at J, with 13 bases between. This CDR3 comprises 12 residues. CDR3 nucleotides: TGTGCCAGCAGTCTTGAGGACGGGAAAGCTTTCTTT. Its translation is CASSLEDGKAFF.

This clonotype appeared many times. The chain has TRBV7-2 and TRBJ2-1; TRBD2 agrees at 8 bases. CDR1 is SGHTA, CDR2 FQGNSA, per germline. V lost 1 base to trimming and J lost 3 bases; unmatched junction nucleotides: 8. This CDR3 is built from 17 residues. The CDR3 sequence is CASSLEPGLASYNEQFF. The CDR3 DNA reads as TGTGCCAGCAGCTTAGAACCCGGACTAGCTAGCTACAATGAGCAGTTCTTC.

This chain connects TRBV2 to TRBJ2-3; D is unclear. Germline V gene lookup returns CDR1 SNHLY and CDR2 FYNNEI. Trimming shortened V by 7 bases and J by 4 bases, and 15 bases separated the two germline ends. The CDR3 is 14 residues long. CDR3 sequence reads: CASMGAVLPDTQYF. The CDR3 bases are TGTGCCAGCATGGGTGCAGTCCTCCCAGATACGCAGTATTTT.

This clonotype was seen repeatedly, ten times or more. CDR3 region: CASSLDSSSNWSPLHF. The CDR3 nucleotides are TGTGCCAGCAGCTTAGACAGCAGTTCAAATTGGTCACCCCTCCACTTT. The V call is TRBV11-2, the J call TRBJ1-6; the D is unclear. The CDR3 contains 16 residues. Per the germline V gene, CDR1 is SGHAT and CDR2 is FQNNGV. Trimming took off 0 bases at V and 10 bases at J, with 16 bases between the two ends. The full variable domain, completed using reference TRBV11-2 and TRBJ1-6, is EAGVAQSPRYKIIEKRQSVAFWCNPISGHATLYWYQQILGQGPKLLIQFQNNGVVDDSQLPKDRFSAERLKGVDSTLKIQPAKLEDSAVYLCASSLDSSSNWSPLHFGNGTRLTVT.

As regards this clonotype: A junction end diverges from the germline sequence, so it may reflect a read error. CDR3 DNA: TGTGCCACCAGCAGAGATCCAGCCAATGAGCGGTTCTTC. Translated, it gives CATSRDPANERFF. The chain couples TRBV15 to TRBJ2-1; D unresolved. Germline V gene data show CDR1 as LNHNV and CDR2 as YYDKDF (reference sequence). The CDR3 spans 13 residues.

This clonotype came up many times. The V gene is TRBV6-1, the J gene TRBJ1-3, with D possibly matching TRBD1 (5 bases). V was cut by 8 bases and J by 0 bases, with 23 bases left in between. The CDR3 loop spans 18 amino acids. CDR1 and CDR2 from the germline V gene are MNHNS and SASEGT. Here the CDR3 DNA reads TGTGCCAGCGGAGGCTGGCCACACACAGGTACCTCTGGAAACACCATATATTTT. Protein product: CASGGWPHTGTSGNTIYF.

At least ten counts were recorded for this clonotype. The chain uses TRBV6-4 and TRBJ2-5; 14 positions match TRBD2. J gave up 0 bases and V 2 bases, and 5 bases lay outside the gene matches. Germline CDR1 MRHNA, CDR2 SNTAGT. The CDR3 extends over 18 amino acids. For the CDR3, the DNA is TGTGCCAGCAGTGACGGGACTAGCGGGGGTTTCAACCAAGAGACCCAGTACTTC. Its protein is CASSDGTSGGFNQETQYF.